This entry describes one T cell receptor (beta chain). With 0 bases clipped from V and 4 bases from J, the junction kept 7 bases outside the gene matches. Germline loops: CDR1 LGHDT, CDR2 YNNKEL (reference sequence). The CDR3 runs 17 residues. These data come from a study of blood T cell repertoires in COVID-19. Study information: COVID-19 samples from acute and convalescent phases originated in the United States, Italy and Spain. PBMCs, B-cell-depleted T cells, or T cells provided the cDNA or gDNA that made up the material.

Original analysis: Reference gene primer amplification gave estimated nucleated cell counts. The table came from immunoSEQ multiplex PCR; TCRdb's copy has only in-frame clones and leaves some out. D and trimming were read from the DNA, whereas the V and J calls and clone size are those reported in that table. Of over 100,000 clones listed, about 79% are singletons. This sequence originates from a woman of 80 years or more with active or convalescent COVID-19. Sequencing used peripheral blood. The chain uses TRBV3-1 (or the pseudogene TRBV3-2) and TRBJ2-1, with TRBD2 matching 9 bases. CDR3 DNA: TGTGCCAGCAGCCAAGAATTAGCGGGAGTAGGGTACAATGAGCAGTTCTTC. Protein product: CASSQELAGVGYNEQFF.